Each of the 17 T cell receptor beta chains below was sequenced from the same sample in a study of blood T cell repertoires in COVID-19. The method was immunoSEQ multiplex PCR; TCRdb's version includes in-frame clones alone and lacks a portion of them. This sample has approximately 470,000 clones, with over 75% found just once. Sequencing input: peripheral blood. These receptors were taken from a human donor in a cohort sampled during active COVID-19.

This chain links TRBV27 with TRBJ1-4, with 10 bases lining up with TRBD1. V trimming: 10 bases; J trimming: 6 bases; junction bases outside the gene matches: 17. The length of the CDR3 is 17 residues. Germline V gene data show CDR1 as MNHEY and CDR2 as SMNVEV (reference sequence). The CDR3 reads CAIAGGQGVRLDEKLFF. The CDR3 nucleotides are TGTGCCATTGCCGGAGGACAGGGGGTGAGGCTTGATGAAAAACTGTTTTTT.

The chain recombines TRBV23-1 with TRBJ2-7, with D possibly being TRBD1 (6 bases). TRBV23-1 is annotated as an ORF whose role is uncertain. The CDR3 contains 18 residues. The V gene lost 2 bases and the J gene lost 1 base, with 21 bases spanning the gap. The CDR3, as DNA: TGCGCCAGCAGTCAACCGATCGGGACAAACTATAATTCCTACGAGCAGTACTTC. It is translated as CASSQPIGTNYNSYEQYF.

This CDR3 reads CASSSIGANNEQFF. The CDR3, as DNA: TGCGCCAGCAGCTCTATTGGGGCAAACAATGAGCAGTTCTTC. V usage is TRBV5-1 and J usage is TRBJ2-1; tentative D call: TRBD1 (5 bases). The CDR3 covers 14 residues. Germline loops: CDR1 SGHRS, CDR2 YFSETQ. Trimming removed 3 bases from V and 5 bases from J, with 12 bases in between.

This chain uses TRBV9 with TRBJ2-1; 7 bases align to TRBD2. V dropped 2 bases and J dropped 7; count of bases not matched to a gene: 15. Germline CDR1 SGDLS, CDR2 YYNGEE. The CDR3 has 17 amino acids. CDR3 loop: CASSVTLGRETRNEQFF. CDR3 coding DNA: TGTGCCAGCAGCGTCACCTTAGGGCGGGAGACTAGGAATGAGCAGTTCTTC. Full variable domain (missing parts from reference TRBV9 and TRBJ2-1): DSGVTQTPKHLITATGQRVTLRCSPRSGDLSVYWYQQSLDQGLQFLIQYYNGEERAKGNILERFSAQQFPDLHSELNLSSLELGDSALYFCASSVTLGRETRNEQFFGPGTRLTVL.

The sample holds a few counts of this clone. The chain is built from TRBV5-4 and TRBJ2-7; 10 nucleotides line up with TRBD2. Germline V gives CDR1 SGHNT, CDR2 YYREEE (reference sequence). The CDR3 runs to 16 residues. J lost 1 base, V lost 4 bases, and 8 bases had no gene match. CDR3 in amino acids: CASSPRGGLASYEQYF. The CDR3 nucleotides read TGTGCCAGCAGCCCCCGGGGGGGACTAGCGTCCTACGAGCAGTACTTC.

The CDR3 spells CASRAGTEYSNQPQHF. CDR3 in DNA: TGTGCCAGCCGCGCCGGGACAGAGTATAGCAATCAGCCCCAGCATTTT. This chain joins TRBV18 and TRBJ1-5, with 7 bases fitting TRBD1. The J segment lost 0 bases and the V segment lost 8 bases, leaving 10 bases of the junction unmatched. CDR1 is KGHSH and CDR2 is LQKENI in the germline V gene. This CDR3 region has 16 residues. Filled out from reference TRBV18 and TRBJ1-5, the complete variable domain reads NAGVMQNPRHLVRRRGQEARLRCSPMKGHSHVYWYRQLPEEGLKFMVYLQKENIIDESGMPKERFSAEFPKEGPSILRIQQVVRGDSAAYFCASRAGTEYSNQPQHFGDGTRLSIL.

CDR3 sequence reads: CASSLIQGGGNIQYF. CDR3 DNA: TGTGCCAGCAGCTTAATCCAGGGAGGAGGAAACATTCAGTACTTC. The chain is built from TRBV7-3 and TRBJ2-4, with D possibly matching TRBD2 (6 bases). The CDR3 sequence is 15 residues long. Per the germline V gene, CDR1 is SGHTA and CDR2 is FQGTGA. With 1 base removed from V and 6 bases from J, the gap between germline ends came to 13 bases. The complete variable domain, with remaining parts taken from reference TRBV7-3 and TRBJ2-4, reads GAGVSQTPSNKVTEKGKYVELRCDPISGHTALYWYRQSLGQGPEFLIYFQGTGAADDSGLPNDRFFAVRPEGSVSTLKIQRTERGDSAVYLCASSLIQGGGNIQYFGAGTRLSVL.

The V gene is TRBV6-2 or TRBV6-3, the J gene TRBJ1-5; 7 nucleotides match TRBD1. Losses at the gene ends were 5 bases for V and 7 bases for J; bases not matched to a gene: 14. Germline CDR1 reads MNHEY; CDR2 reads SVGEGT. This CDR3 spans 16 amino acids. The CDR3: CASSDAGNTGDQPQHF. The CDR3 nucleotides are TGTGCCAGCAGTGACGCGGGAAACACAGGGGACCAGCCCCAGCATTTT.

The CDR3 bases are TGTGCCACCAGCACCAGGCGGGGGGCGGACTATGGCTACACCTTC. Translation gives CATSTRRGADYGYTF. The chain joins TRBV15 to TRBJ1-2; a weak D match, TRBD1 (6 bases). The CDR3 is 15 residues long. Germline values: CDR1 LNHNV, CDR2 YYDKDF (reference sequence). V was shortened by 4 bases and J by 3 bases, with 15 bases between the two germline ends.

J is TRBJ1-1 and V is TRBV6-6, with 11 nucleotides matching TRBD1. CDR3 size: 14 residues. V lost 7 bases and J lost 3; bases outside the gene matches: 4. Looked up from germline, CDR1 is MNHNY and CDR2 is SVGAGI (reference sequence). In DNA, the CDR3 is TGTGCCAGCACCTTGGGACAGGGGGACACTGAAGCTTTCTTT. This encodes CASTLGQGDTEAFF.

This chain connects TRBV2 to TRBJ2-7; TRBD2 matches at 11 bases. Germline V gene sequence: CDR1 SNHLY, CDR2 FYNNEI. The CDR3 has 14 amino acids. Trimming removed 5 bases from V and 6 bases from J; junction bases left unmatched: 6. The DNA for the CDR3 is TGTGCCAGCAGTTCCGGGACTAGCGGTGGCGAGCAGTACTTC. It translates to CASSSGTSGGEQYF. Based on the CDR3 plus reference TRBV2 and TRBJ2-7, the full variable domain is EPEVTQTPSHQVTQMGQEVILRCVPISNHLYFYWYRQILGQKVEFLVSFYNNEISEKSEIFDDQFSVERPDGSNFTLKIRSTKLEDSAMYFCASSSGTSGGEQYFGPGTRLTVT.

The chain couples TRBV6-5 to TRBJ1-1; tentatively, D is TRBD1 (6 bases). The CDR3 is 13 residues long. Trimming shortened V by 6 bases and J by 6 bases, and 14 bases separated the two germline ends. From germline, CDR1 is MNHEY and CDR2 SVGAGI. In DNA, the CDR3 is TGTGCCAGCAGGGGGGCAACTAGGGCTGAAGCTTTCTTT. Encoded protein: CASRGATRAEAFF.

The table lists this clone with a count of one. The J gene is TRBJ1-1, the V gene TRBV9; the match to TRBD1 covers 7 bases. The germline gives CDR1 SGDLS, CDR2 YYNGEE. This CDR3 region has 14 residues. After removal of 1 base from V and 4 bases from J, the junction contained 4 bases not matched to a gene. The CDR3 bases are TGTGCCAGCAGCGTACTGACAGGGACCACTGAAGCTTTCTTT. Its protein is CASSVLTGTTEAFF.

This clone was recorded a few times. The rearrangement joins TRBV28 to TRBJ1-5; 8 nucleotides align to TRBD1. CDR3 length: 15 amino acids. Germline trimming cut 6 bases from V and 7 bases from J; bases unmatched to any gene: 11. Germline assignment: CDR1 MDHEN and CDR2 SYDVKM. In DNA form, the CDR3 reads TGTGCCAGCAGCCCCCGGACAGGGCAAGGACAGCCCCAGCATTTT. Protein sequence: CASSPRTGQGQPQHF.

CDR3 in amino acids: CASTMDRARTEAFF. The CDR3 DNA sequence: TGTGCCAGTACTATGGACAGGGCTAGGACTGAAGCTTTCTTT. V is TRBV19 and J is TRBJ1-1, with 8 bases lining up with TRBD1. This CDR3 is built from 14 residues. V was pared by 7 bases and J by 5 bases, with 9 bases of the junction left unmatched. Germline assignment: CDR1 LNHDA and CDR2 SQIVND (reference sequence).

This chain connects TRBV9 to TRBJ1-3, with 7 nucleotides matching TRBD1. Trimming cost V 4 bases and J 4 bases; bases outside gene matches: 8. The germline gives CDR1 SGDLS, CDR2 YYNGEE. CDR3 length: 15 amino acids. Here the CDR3 DNA reads TGTGCCAGCAGCCGTGACAGGGAGAGGGGAAACACCATATATTTT. It yields the protein CASSRDRERGNTIYF.

The CDR3 bases are TGTGCCAGCAGCTTGTGGTGGCAGGCCTACGAGCAGTACTTC. Translated, it gives CASSLWWQAYEQYF. The rearrangement uses TRBV5-8 and TRBJ2-7; D is unclear. Germline V gives CDR1 SGHTS, CDR2 YDEGEE. The CDR3 runs 14 residues. The V end was cut by 1 base, the J end by 2 bases, with 10 bases between.